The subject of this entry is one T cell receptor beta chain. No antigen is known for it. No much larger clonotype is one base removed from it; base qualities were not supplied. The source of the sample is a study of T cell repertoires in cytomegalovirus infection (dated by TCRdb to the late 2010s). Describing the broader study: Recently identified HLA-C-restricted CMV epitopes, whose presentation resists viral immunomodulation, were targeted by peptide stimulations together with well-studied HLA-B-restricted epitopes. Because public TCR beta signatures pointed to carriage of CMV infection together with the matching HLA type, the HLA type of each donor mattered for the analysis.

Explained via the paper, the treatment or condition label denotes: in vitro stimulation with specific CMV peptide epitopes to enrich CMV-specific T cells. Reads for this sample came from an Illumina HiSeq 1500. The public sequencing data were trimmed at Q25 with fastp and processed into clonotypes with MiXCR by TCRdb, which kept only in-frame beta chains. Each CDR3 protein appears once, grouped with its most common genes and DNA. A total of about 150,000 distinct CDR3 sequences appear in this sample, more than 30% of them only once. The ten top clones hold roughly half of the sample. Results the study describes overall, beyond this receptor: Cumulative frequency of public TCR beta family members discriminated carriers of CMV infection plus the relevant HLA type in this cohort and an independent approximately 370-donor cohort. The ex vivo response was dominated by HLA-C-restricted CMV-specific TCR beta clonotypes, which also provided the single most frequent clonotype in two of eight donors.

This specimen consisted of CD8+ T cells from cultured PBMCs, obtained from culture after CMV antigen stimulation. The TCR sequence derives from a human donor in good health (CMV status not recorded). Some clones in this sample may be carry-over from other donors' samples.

Here is the DNA: TGTGCCAGCAGTGAAGCCGGTGGGGTCCCCAGAGAGACCCAGTACTTC. The encoded protein is CASSEAGGVPRETQYF. The rearranged segments are TRBV6-1 and TRBJ2-5; no D gene can be assigned with confidence. V sheds 0 bases and J sheds 4 bases, leaving 15 bases between their ends. The cysteine opens and the phenylalanine closes a CDR3 of 16 amino acids. The read is trimmed to its CDR3 DNA, 48 bases read in frame from base 1. CDR1 and CDR2 are read off the germline V gene as MNHNS and SASEGT.